The source of this TCR beta chain is a study of technical replicates of blood from several donors. CDR3 length: 11 residues. Trimming removed 5 bases from V and 11 bases from J; junction bases left unmatched: 3. CDR1 and CDR2 (germline): KGHSY, FQNENV. The table came from immunoSEQ multiplex PCR; TCRdb's copy has only in-frame clones and leaves some out. The profile shows about 69,000 clones, 80% to 90% of them singletons. The origin of this receptor is a human donor in good health. Some clones in this sample may be carry-over from other donors' samples. The source material was PBMCs. The chain couples TRBV16 to TRBJ2-1; 7 nucleotides match TRBD2. DNA for the CDR3: TGTGCCAGCAGCTGGGGACTACAGCAGTTCTTC. Its translation: CASSWGLQQFF.